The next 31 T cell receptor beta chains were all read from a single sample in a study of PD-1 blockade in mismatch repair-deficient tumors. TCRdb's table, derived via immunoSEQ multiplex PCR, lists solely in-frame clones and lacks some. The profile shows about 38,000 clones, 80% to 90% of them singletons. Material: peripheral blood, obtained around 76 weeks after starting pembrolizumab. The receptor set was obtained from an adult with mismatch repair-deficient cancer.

The DNA for the CDR3 is TGTGCCAGCAGTTACAAGGAGGGTACATACAATGAGCAGTTCTTC. It codes for CASSYKEGTYNEQFF. The gene calls are TRBV6-5 and TRBJ2-1; perhaps TRBD2 as D (6 bases). V lost 2 bases and J lost 4, with 12 bases in between. This CDR3 comprises 15 residues. The germline gives CDR1 MNHEY, CDR2 SVGAGI.

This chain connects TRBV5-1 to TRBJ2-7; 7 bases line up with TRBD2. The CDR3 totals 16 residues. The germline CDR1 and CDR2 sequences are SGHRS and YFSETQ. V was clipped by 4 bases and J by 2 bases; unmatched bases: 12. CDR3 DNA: TGCGCCAGCAGCATAGGACTCACTGGGAGGGCCTACGAGCAGTACTTC. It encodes CASSIGLTGRAYEQYF.

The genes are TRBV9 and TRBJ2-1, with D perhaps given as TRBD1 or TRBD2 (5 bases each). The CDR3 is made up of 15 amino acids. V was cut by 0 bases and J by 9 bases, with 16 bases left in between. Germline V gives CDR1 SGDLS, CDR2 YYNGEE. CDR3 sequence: CASSVAGATGGEQFF. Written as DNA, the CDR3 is TGTGCCAGCAGCGTAGCTGGGGCGACTGGAGGTGAGCAGTTCTTC. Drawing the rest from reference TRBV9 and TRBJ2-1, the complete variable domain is DSGVTQTPKHLITATGQRVTLRCSPRSGDLSVYWYQQSLDQGLQFLIQYYNGEERAKGNILERFSAQQFPDLHSELNLSSLELGDSALYFCASSVAGATGGEQFFGPGTRLTVL.

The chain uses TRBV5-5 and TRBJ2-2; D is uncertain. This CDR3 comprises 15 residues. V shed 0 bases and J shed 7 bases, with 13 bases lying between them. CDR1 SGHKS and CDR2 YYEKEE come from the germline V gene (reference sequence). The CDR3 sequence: CASSLAPTGSGELFF. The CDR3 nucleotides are TGTGCCAGCAGCTTGGCACCCACGGGTAGCGGGGAGCTGTTTTTT. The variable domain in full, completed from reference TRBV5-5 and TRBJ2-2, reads DAGVTQSPTHLIKTRGQQVTLRCSPISGHKSVSWYQQVLGQGPQFIFQYYEKEERGRGNFPDRFSARQFPNYSSELNVNALLLGDSALYLCASSLAPTGSGELFFGEGSRLTVL.

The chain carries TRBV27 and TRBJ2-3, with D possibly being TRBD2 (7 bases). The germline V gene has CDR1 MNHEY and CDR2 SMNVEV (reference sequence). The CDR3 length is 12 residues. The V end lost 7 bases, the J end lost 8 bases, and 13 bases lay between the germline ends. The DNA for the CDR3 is TGTGCCAGCAAGACGGGGGGCGGTACGCAGTATTTT. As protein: CASKTGGGTQYF.

The DNA of the CDR3 is TGTGCCATCAGTGAGAACCAGGGGCGGACTGAAGCTTTCTTT. It specifies CAISENQGRTEAFF. This rearrangement joins TRBV10-3 to TRBJ1-1; tentative D call: TRBD1 (6 bases). This CDR3 spans 14 amino acids. The germline V and J ends were trimmed by 2 bases and 5 bases, with 12 bases remaining between them. The germline V gene has CDR1 ENHRY and CDR2 SYGVKD.

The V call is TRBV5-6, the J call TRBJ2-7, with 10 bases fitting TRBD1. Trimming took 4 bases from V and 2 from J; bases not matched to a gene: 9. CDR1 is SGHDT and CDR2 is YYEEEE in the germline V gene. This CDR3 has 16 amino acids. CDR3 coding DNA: TGTGCCAGCAGCCCGGGGACAGGGGAAGTAGCCTACGAGCAGTACTTC. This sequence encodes CASSPGTGEVAYEQYF.

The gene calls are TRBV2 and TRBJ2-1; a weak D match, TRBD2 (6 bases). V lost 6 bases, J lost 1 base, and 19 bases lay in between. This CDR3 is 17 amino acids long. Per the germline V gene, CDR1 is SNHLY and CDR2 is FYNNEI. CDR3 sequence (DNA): TGTGCCAGCAGCGCGGCCAGGGACGGGAGATCCTACAATGAGCAGTTCTTC. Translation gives CASSAARDGRSYNEQFF.

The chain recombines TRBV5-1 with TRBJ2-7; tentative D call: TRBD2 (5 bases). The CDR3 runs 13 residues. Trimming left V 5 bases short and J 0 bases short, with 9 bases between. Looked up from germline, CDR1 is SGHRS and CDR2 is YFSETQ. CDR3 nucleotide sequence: TGCGCCAGCAGTTACGGGGACTCCTACGAGCAGTACTTC. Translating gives CASSYGDSYEQYF.

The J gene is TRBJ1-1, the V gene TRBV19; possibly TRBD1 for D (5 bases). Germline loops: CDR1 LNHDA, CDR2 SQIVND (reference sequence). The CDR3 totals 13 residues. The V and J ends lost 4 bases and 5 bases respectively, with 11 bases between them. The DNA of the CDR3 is TGTGCCAGTAGTAATACAGGTCAGACTGAAGCTTTCTTT. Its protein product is CASSNTGQTEAFF.

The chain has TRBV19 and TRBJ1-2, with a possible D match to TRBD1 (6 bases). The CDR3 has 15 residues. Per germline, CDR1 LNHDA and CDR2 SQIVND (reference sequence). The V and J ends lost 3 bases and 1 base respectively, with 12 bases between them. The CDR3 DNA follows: TGTGCCAGTAGTATCGGACAGTACTATAACTATGGCTACACCTTC. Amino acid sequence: CASSIGQYYNYGYTF.

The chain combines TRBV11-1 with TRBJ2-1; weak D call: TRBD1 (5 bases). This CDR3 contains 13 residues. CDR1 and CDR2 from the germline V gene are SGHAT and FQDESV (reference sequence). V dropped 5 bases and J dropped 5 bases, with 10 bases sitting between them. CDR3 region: CASSRTFHNEQFF. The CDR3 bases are TGTGCCAGCAGCCGGACATTCCACAATGAGCAGTTCTTC.

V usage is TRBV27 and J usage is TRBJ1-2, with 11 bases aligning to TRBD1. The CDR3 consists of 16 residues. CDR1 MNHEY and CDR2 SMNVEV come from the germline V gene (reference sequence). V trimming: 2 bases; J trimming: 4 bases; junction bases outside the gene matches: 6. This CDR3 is CASSLRTGGAGYGYTF. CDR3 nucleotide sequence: TGTGCCAGCAGTTTAAGGACAGGGGGCGCGGGCTATGGCTACACCTTC.

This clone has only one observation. Here the CDR3 reads CASSSGAQAFF. CDR3 DNA sequence: TGTGCCAGCAGCTCCGGGGCGCAAGCTTTCTTT. The chain joins TRBV9 to TRBJ1-1; D might be TRBD1 (5 bases). The CDR3 loop spans 11 amino acids. Trimming left V 4 bases short and J 9 bases short, with 10 bases between. The germline CDR1 and CDR2 sequences are SGDLS and YYNGEE. The whole variable domain, remainder taken from reference TRBV9 and TRBJ1-1, is DSGVTQTPKHLITATGQRVTLRCSPRSGDLSVYWYQQSLDQGLQFLIQYYNGEERAKGNILERFSAQQFPDLHSELNLSSLELGDSALYFCASSSGAQAFFGQGTRLTVV.

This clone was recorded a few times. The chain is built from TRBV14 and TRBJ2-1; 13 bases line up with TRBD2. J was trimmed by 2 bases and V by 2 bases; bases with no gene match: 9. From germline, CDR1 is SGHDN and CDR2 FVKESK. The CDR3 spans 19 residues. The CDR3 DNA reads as TGTGCCAGCAGCCAAAAAAGCCGGACTAGCGGGAGAACCTACAATGAGCAGTTCTTC. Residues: CASSQKSRTSGRTYNEQFF. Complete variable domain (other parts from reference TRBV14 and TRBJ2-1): EAGVTQFPSHSVIEKGQTVTLRCDPISGHDNLYWYRRVMGKEIKFLLHFVKESKQDESGMPNNRFLAERTGGTYSTLKVQPAELEDSGVYFCASSQKSRTSGRTYNEQFFGPGTRLTVL.

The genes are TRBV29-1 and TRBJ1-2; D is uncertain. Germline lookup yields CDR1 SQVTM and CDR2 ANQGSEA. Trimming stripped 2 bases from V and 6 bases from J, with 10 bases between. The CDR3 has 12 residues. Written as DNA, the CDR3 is TGCAGCGTTGAACTAGGCCGGGATGGCTACACCTTC. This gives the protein CSVELGRDGYTF.

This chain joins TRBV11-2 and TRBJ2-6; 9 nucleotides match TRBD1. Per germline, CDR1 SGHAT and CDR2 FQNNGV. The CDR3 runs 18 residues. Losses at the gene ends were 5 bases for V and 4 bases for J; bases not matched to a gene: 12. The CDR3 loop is CASSLLPGQGYGANVLTF. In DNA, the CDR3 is TGTGCCAGCAGCCTCCTCCCGGGACAGGGTTACGGGGCCAACGTCCTGACTTTC.

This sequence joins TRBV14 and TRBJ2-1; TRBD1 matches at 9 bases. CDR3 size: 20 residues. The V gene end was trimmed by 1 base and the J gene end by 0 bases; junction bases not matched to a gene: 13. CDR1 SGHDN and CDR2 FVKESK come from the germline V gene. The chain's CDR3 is CASSQAWGQGKRYSYNEQFF. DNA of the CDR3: TGTGCCAGCAGCCAAGCCTGGGGACAGGGAAAAAGGTACTCCTACAATGAGCAGTTCTTC.

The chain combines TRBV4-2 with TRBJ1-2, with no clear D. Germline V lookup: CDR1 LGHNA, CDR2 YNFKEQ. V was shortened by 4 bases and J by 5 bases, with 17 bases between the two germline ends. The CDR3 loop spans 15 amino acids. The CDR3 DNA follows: TGTGCCAGCAGCCCATCCATTCAGGCGGGGTATGGCTACACCTTC. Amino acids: CASSPSIQAGYGYTF.

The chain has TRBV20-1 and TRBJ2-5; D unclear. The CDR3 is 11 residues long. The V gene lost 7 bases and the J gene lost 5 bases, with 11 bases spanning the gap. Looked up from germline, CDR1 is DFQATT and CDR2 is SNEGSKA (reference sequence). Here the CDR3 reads CSGGHRETQYF. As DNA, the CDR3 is TGCAGTGGGGGTCACCGGGAGACCCAGTACTTC.

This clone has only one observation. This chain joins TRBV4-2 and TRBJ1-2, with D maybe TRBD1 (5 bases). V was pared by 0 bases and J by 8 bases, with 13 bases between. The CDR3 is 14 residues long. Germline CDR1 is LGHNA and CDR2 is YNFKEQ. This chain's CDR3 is CASSQDTGWGGYTF. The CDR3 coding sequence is TGTGCCAGCAGCCAAGATACCGGGTGGGGCGGCTACACCTTC.

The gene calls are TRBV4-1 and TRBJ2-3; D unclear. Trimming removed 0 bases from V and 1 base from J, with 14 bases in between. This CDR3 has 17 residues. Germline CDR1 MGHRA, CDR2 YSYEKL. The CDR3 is CASSQDWSSLGTDTQYF. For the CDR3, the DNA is TGCGCCAGCAGCCAAGACTGGAGTAGTCTGGGCACAGATACGCAGTATTTT.

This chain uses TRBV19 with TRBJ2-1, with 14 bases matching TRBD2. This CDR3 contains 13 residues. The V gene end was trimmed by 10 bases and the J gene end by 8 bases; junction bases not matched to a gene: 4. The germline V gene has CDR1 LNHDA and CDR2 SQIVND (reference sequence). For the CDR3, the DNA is TGTGCCACCGGACTAGCGGGAGGCCATGAGCAGTTCTTC. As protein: CATGLAGGHEQFF.

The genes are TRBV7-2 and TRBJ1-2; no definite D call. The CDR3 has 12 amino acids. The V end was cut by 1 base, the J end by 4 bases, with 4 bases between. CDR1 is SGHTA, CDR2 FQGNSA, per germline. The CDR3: CASSLDRYGYTF. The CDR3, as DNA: TGTGCCAGCAGCTTAGACCGCTATGGCTACACCTTC. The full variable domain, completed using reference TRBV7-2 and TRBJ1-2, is GAGVSQSPSNKVTEKGKDVELRCDPISGHTALYWYRQSLGQGLEFLIYFQGNSAPDKSGLPSDRFSAERTGGSVSTLTIQRTQQEDSAVYLCASSLDRYGYTFGSGTRLTVV.

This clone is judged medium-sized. CDR3 protein: CASSQDNGYTDTQYF. The CDR3 DNA reads TGCGCCAGCAGCCAAGATAACGGCTACACAGATACGCAGTATTTT. The chain combines TRBV4-3 with TRBJ2-3; no clear D gene. The V and J ends lost 0 bases and 2 bases respectively, with 9 bases between them. Germline loops: CDR1 LGHNA, CDR2 YSLEER. This CDR3 comprises 15 residues.

The CDR3, as DNA: TGTGCCAGTAGTATTCCCGACAGGGGAGTCACAGATACGCAGTATTTT. Amino acids: CASSIPDRGVTDTQYF. The chain is built from TRBV19 and TRBJ2-3; 8 nucleotides align to TRBD1. Germline V gene data show CDR1 as LNHDA and CDR2 as SQIVND (reference sequence). V shed 3 bases and J 2 bases; nucleotides not matched to a gene: 7. This CDR3 contains 16 residues.

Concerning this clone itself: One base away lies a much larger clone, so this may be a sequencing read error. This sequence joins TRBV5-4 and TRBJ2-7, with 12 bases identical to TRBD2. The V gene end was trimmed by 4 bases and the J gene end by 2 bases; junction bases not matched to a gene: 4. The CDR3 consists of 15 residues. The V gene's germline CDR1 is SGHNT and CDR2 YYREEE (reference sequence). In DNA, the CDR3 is TGTGCCAGCAGCCTAGGACTAGCGGGAACCTACGAGCAGTACTTC. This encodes CASSLGLAGTYEQYF.

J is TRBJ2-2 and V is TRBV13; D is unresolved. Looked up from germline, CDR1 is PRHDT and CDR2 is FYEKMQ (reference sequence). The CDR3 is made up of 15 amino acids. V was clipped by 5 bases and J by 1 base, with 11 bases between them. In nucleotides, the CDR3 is TGTGCCAGCAGCATAGAGCCGAGGAACACCGGGGAGCTGTTTTTT. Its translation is CASSIEPRNTGELFF.

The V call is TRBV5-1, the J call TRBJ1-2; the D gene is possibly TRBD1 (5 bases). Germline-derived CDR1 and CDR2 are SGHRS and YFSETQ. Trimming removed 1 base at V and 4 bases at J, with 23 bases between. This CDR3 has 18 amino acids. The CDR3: CASSLHTAGTVIGYGYTF. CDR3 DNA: TGCGCCAGCAGCTTGCACACTGCGGGGACCGTAATAGGCTATGGCTACACCTTC.

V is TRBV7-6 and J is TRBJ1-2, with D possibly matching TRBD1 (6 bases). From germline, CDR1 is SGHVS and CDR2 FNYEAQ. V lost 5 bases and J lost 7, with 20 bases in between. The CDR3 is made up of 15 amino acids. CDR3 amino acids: CASSPTTGKGGGYTF. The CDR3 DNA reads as TGTGCCAGCAGCCCAACAACAGGGAAGGGGGGTGGCTACACCTTC.

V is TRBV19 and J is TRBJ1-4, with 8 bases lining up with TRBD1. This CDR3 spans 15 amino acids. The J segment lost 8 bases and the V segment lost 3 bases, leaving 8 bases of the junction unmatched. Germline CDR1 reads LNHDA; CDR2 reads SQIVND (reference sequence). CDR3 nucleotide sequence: TGTGCCAGTAGTATCCCGCCACGGACAGGGGAAAAACTGTTTTTT. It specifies CASSIPPRTGEKLFF.